This entry lists 31 T cell receptor beta chains sequenced from one sample in a study of molecular identifiers for immune sequencing clone quantification. MiXCR was run by TCRdb on the PCR reads, yielding one entry per CDR3 protein. The sample includes some 580,000 distinct CDR3 sequences, roughly 25% of them seen just once. Sequencing used naive CD8+ T cells from blood, with Jurkat cell RNA spiked in. Stated subset: FACS-sorted CD8+CD4-CCR7+CD45RA+ naive T cells. The receptor set was obtained from a human donor in good health. Some libraries in this study had Jurkat cell RNA spiked in.

In its sample, this clonotype was seen many times. At one end the junction does not follow the germline gene, possibly because of a read error. The genes are TRBV7-9 and TRBJ2-6; D not certain. This CDR3 has 14 residues. The V gene's germline CDR1 is SEHNR and CDR2 FQNEAQ (reference sequence). This chain's CDR3 is CASSPPSGANVLTF. CDR3 coding DNA: TGCGCCAGCAGCCCGCCTTCTGGGGCCAACGTCCTGACTTTC.

Points on this clonotype: A much larger clonotype is one base distant, so this may be a read error. The rearrangement uses TRBV10-2 and TRBJ1-5, with D tentatively TRBD1 (5 bases). Germline values: CDR1 WSHSY, CDR2 SAAADI. This CDR3 has 14 residues. For the CDR3, the DNA is TGCGCCTGCAGTGAAATCCAGGGTCAACAGCCCCAGCATTTT. This gives the protein CACSEIQGQQPQHF.

This chain joins TRBV6-2 or TRBV6-3 and TRBJ2-1, with TRBD2 as a possible D gene (6 bases). The CDR3 contains 17 residues. Trimming took 2 bases from V and 3 from J, leaving 17 bases between them. The germline V gene has CDR1 MNHEY and CDR2 SVGEGT. The CDR3 reads CASSYRPLSGLYNEQFF. CDR3 bases: TGTGCCAGCAGTTACCGCCCCCTGAGCGGGCTCTACAATGAGCAGTTCTTC.

This clonotype came up many times. The chain is built from TRBV7-9 and TRBJ2-3; 7 nucleotides agree with TRBD2. Germline trimming cut 5 bases from V and 0 bases from J; bases unmatched to any gene: 8. This CDR3 contains 16 residues. The germline gives CDR1 SEHNR, CDR2 FQNEAQ (reference sequence). DNA of the CDR3: TGTGCCAGCAGCCTAGGACTAGTTCCTAGCACAGATACGCAGTATTTT. Translation gives CASSLGLVPSTDTQYF. Combining the CDR3 with reference TRBV7-9 and TRBJ2-3 gives the whole variable domain DTGVSQNPRHKITKRGQNVTFRCDPISEHNRLYWYRQTLGQGPEFLTYFQNEAQLEKSRLLSDRFSAERPKGSFSTLEIQRTEQGDSAMYLCASSLGLVPSTDTQYFGPGTRLTVL.

This clonotype was seen repeatedly, ten times or more. The chain recombines TRBV7-6 with TRBJ2-1; 9 bases map to TRBD1. Looked up from germline, CDR1 is SGHVS and CDR2 is FNYEAQ. The J segment lost 6 bases and the V segment lost 4 bases, leaving 4 bases of the junction unmatched. The CDR3 totals 14 residues. CDR3 loop: CASSWGQGGNEQFF. CDR3 DNA: TGTGCCAGCAGCTGGGGACAGGGTGGCAATGAGCAGTTCTTC.

With regard to this clonotype: A read error may produce the germline difference seen at one junction end. The chain joins TRBV5-6 to TRBJ2-5; D unclear. CDR1 SGHDT and CDR2 YYEEEE come from the germline V gene. The length of the CDR3 is 14 residues. The CDR3 DNA is TGTGCCAGCAGCTTAGTCAGTAACCAAAAGACCCAGTACTTC. It translates to CASSLVSNQKTQYF.

The sample holds many counts of this clonotype. The rearrangement links TRBV9 to TRBJ2-7; TRBD1 might be the D (6 bases). This CDR3 is 14 amino acids long. Germline V gives CDR1 SGDLS, CDR2 YYNGEE. The germline V and J ends were trimmed by 4 bases and 0 bases, with 11 bases remaining between them. The CDR3 sequence: CASSPSRGSYEQYF. Written as DNA, the CDR3 is TGTGCCAGCAGCCCGAGCAGGGGCTCCTACGAGCAGTACTTC.

This clonotype was counted at least ten times. The genes are TRBV29-1 and TRBJ2-5; no firm D call. V shed 0 bases and J shed 0 bases, with 11 bases lying between them. This CDR3 region has 15 residues. Germline V gene sequence: CDR1 SQVTM, CDR2 ANQGSEA. CDR3 in amino acids: CSVEETARHQETQYF. In nucleotides, the CDR3 is TGCAGCGTTGAAGAGACTGCCCGACACCAAGAGACCCAGTACTTC.

Regarding this clonotype: A single base separates this from a much larger clone, so it may be a read error. The rearrangement uses TRBV29-1 and TRBJ2-7; D is undetermined. The V gene's germline CDR1 is SQVTM and CDR2 ANQGSEA. CDR3 length: 11 residues. In DNA form, the CDR3 reads TGCAGCGTGGCAGAAGGGTACGAGCAGCACTTC. Encoded protein: CSVAEGYEQHF.

This clonotype was recorded many times. V is TRBV6-5 and J is TRBJ2-7; D is uncertain. Germline V CDR1 and CDR2: MNHEY, SVGAGI. V was trimmed by 7 bases and J by 1 base, leaving 14 bases between them. The CDR3 is 14 residues long. The CDR3 nucleotides read TGTGCCAGCACATTAGGGCAGGATTCCTACGAGCAGTACTTC. Amino acid sequence: CASTLGQDSYEQYF.

This clonotype occurred a few times. The chain combines TRBV20-1 with TRBJ1-6; D not resolved. CDR1 is DFQATT and CDR2 is SNEGSKA in the germline V gene (reference sequence). The CDR3 extends over 16 amino acids. Between the trimmed V and J ends, which lost 2 bases and 2 bases, there was a span of 13 bases. The CDR3 nucleotides read TGCAGTGCTAGAACTCAGACGGAACCCTATAATTCACCCCTCCACTTT. This sequence encodes CSARTQTEPYNSPLHF.

This clonotype was detected many times. The chain carries TRBV7-9 and TRBJ2-3; TRBD2 matches at 9 bases. Germline CDR1 reads SEHNR; CDR2 reads FQNEAQ (reference sequence). V lost 5 bases to trimming and J lost 1 base; unmatched junction nucleotides: 10. CDR3 length: 17 residues. The DNA of the CDR3 is TGTGCCAGCAGCCGCCCGAGGCCTAGCGGGGGCACAGATACGCAGTATTTT. Protein sequence: CASSRPRPSGGTDTQYF.

This chain joins TRBV30 and TRBJ2-7, with D perhaps matching TRBD1 or TRBD2 (5 bases each). This CDR3 comprises 13 residues. Germline values: CDR1 GTSNPN, CDR2 SVGIG (reference sequence). V shed 3 bases and J shed 2 bases, with 11 bases lying between them. The CDR3 region is CAWSAGTPYEQYF. In DNA, the CDR3 is TGTGCCTGGAGCGCAGGGACGCCCTACGAGCAGTACTTC.

Remarks on this clonotype: A read error may be the cause here, since a much bigger clone is one base away. The CDR3 does not close with the conserved phenylalanine or tryptophan, likely indicating a read error. The J gene is TRBJ2-3, the V gene TRBV28, with 9 nucleotides matching TRBD2. CDR1 is MDHEN and CDR2 is SYDVKM in the germline V gene. The length of the CDR3 is 13 residues. J was trimmed by 6 bases and V by 4 bases; bases with no gene match: 2. CDR3 loop: CASSWSGGDTQYL. Written as DNA, the CDR3 is TGTGCCAGCAGTTGGAGCGGGGGGGATACGCAGTATCTT.

The table lists this clonotype with a few counts. J is TRBJ1-2 and V is TRBV6-5; no definite D call. This CDR3 contains 12 residues. The V end was cut by 8 bases, the J end by 4 bases, with 11 bases between. From germline, CDR1 is MNHEY and CDR2 SVGAGI. CDR3 nucleotides: TGTGCCAGCCACGAATGGGGCTATGGCTACACCTTC. Its protein is CASHEWGYGYTF.

This clonotype came up a few times. The genes are TRBV5-6 and TRBJ2-6; D unresolved. Trimming took off 3 bases at V and 0 bases at J, with 10 bases between the two ends. Germline V gene data show CDR1 as SGHDT and CDR2 as YYEEEE. The CDR3 has 16 residues. The CDR3 nucleotides are TGTGCCAGCAGCTCCCCCTCCCCCTCTGGGGCCAACGTCCTGACTTTC. It is translated as CASSSPSPSGANVLTF.

This clonotype was observed many times. The chain links TRBV2 to TRBJ2-3; D is unclear. V lost 5 bases and J lost 6, with 12 bases in between. The CDR3 has 13 amino acids. The V gene's germline CDR1 is SNHLY and CDR2 FYNNEI. The CDR3 region has the DNA TGTGCCAGCAGTTCGGAGACATCTGATACGCAGTATTTT. It specifies CASSSETSDTQYF.

A note on this clonotype: A much larger clone is a single base away; this may be a read error. J is TRBJ1-2 and V is TRBV7-9; a possible D gene is TRBD1 (5 bases). The CDR3 spans 14 residues. Trimming removed 7 bases from V and 6 bases from J, with 18 bases in between. The germline gives CDR1 SEHNR, CDR2 FQNEAQ (reference sequence). The CDR3: CASNPPGGGNGYTF. DNA of the CDR3: TGTGCCAGCAACCCCCCAGGTGGGGGAAATGGCTACACCTTC.

In this sample, this clonotype turned up many times. The CDR3 region is CATSGREQYF. The CDR3, as DNA: TGTGCCACCAGTGGGAGGGAGCAGTACTTC. The genes are TRBV24-1 and TRBJ2-7; a weak D match, TRBD2 (5 bases). The CDR3 is made up of 10 amino acids. Germline V gives CDR1 KGHDR, CDR2 SFDVKD. Between the trimmed V and J ends, which lost 5 bases and 7 bases, there was a span of 5 bases.

With regard to this clonotype: A much bigger clone sits one base away, suggesting this may be a read error. The CDR3 ends on some other residue instead of the conserved phenylalanine or tryptophan, so this is likely a read error. J is TRBJ1-1 and V is TRBV7-9, with a tentative D call TRBD1 (6 bases). V lost 5 bases and J 2 bases, leaving 21 bases between the germline ends. The CDR3 consists of 17 residues. Germline V gene sequence: CDR1 SEHNR, CDR2 FQNEAQ (reference sequence). The CDR3 here is CASSPEGVTGANTEAFL. CDR3 nucleotide sequence: TGTGCCAGCAGCCCGGAGGGGGTGACGGGAGCCAACACTGAAGCTTTCCTT.

The chain links TRBV6-5 to TRBJ2-1, with 11 bases that match TRBD1. The V gene's germline CDR1 is MNHEY and CDR2 SVGAGI. The CDR3 runs to 16 residues. V lost 2 bases, J lost 6 bases, and 6 bases stayed unmatched. In DNA form, the CDR3 reads TGTGCCAGCAGTTACCCATCCGGGACAGGGGGCAATGAGCAGTTCTTC. It encodes CASSYPSGTGGNEQFF.

This clonotype was seen ten or more times. This chain links TRBV4-3 with TRBJ2-6; unclear D gene. This CDR3 comprises 20 residues. V lost 3 bases, J lost 0 bases, and 21 bases lay in between. Germline CDR1 and CDR2: LGHNA and YSLEER. The CDR3: CASSHAPVARRPSGANVLTF. The DNA for the CDR3 is TGCGCCAGCAGCCATGCCCCTGTCGCGAGACGCCCCTCTGGGGCCAACGTCCTGACTTTC.

To note about this clonotype: A much larger clone differs from this one at a single base, so this may be a read error. This chain connects TRBV7-9 to TRBJ2-1; 7 nucleotides match TRBD2. The CDR3 covers 15 residues. CDR1 and CDR2 from the germline V gene are SEHNR and FQNEAQ (reference sequence). The CDR3 protein is CASSPSPGLYNERFF. CDR3 bases: TGTGCCAGCAGCCCAAGCCCGGGACTATACAATGAGCGGTTCTTC.

Only a few counts were recorded for this clonotype. A much larger clone lies one base from this, so it may be a read error. This sequence joins TRBV29-1 and TRBJ1-1; D gene uncertain. The germline gives CDR1 SQVTM, CDR2 ANQGSEA. V was shortened by 7 bases and J by 4 bases, with 16 bases between the two germline ends. The CDR3 has 13 residues. This chain's CDR3 is CSAIPQDVTEAFF. For the CDR3, the DNA is TGCAGCGCCATACCCCAAGACGTCACTGAAGCTTTCTTT.

This clonotype was seen at least ten times. The chain is built from TRBV12-3 or TRBV12-4 and TRBJ2-5, with TRBD2 matching 7 bases. The CDR3 has 15 residues. Trimming took 3 bases from V and 0 from J; bases not matched to a gene: 4. The CDR3 region is CASSLGEGNQETQYF. As DNA, the CDR3 is TGTGCCAGCAGTTTGGGGGAGGGAAACCAAGAGACCCAGTACTTC.

This clonotype has more than one count but fewer than ten. The chain couples TRBV7-9 to TRBJ2-3; D gene unclear. Germline V CDR1 and CDR2: SEHNR, FQNEAQ (reference sequence). The CDR3 spans 14 residues. Trimming pared 1 base from V and 2 bases from J, leaving 7 bases between. The CDR3: CASSLDVYTDTQYF. In DNA, the CDR3 is TGTGCCAGCAGCTTAGACGTGTACACAGATACGCAGTATTTT.

V gene TRBV15 combines with J gene TRBJ1-1, with D hard to call. Germline V gene lookup returns CDR1 LNHNV and CDR2 YYDKDF (reference sequence). Trimming took off 1 base at V and 1 base at J, with 4 bases between the two ends. This CDR3 contains 13 residues. CDR3: CATSRVRNTEAFF. CDR3 bases: TGTGCCACCAGCAGAGTCCGGAACACTGAAGCTTTCTTT.

This clonotype showed up just a few times. V gene TRBV11-2 combines with J gene TRBJ2-7; tentatively, D is TRBD2 (6 bases). The V gene lost 3 bases and the J gene lost 3 bases, with 18 bases spanning the gap. This CDR3 contains 16 residues. Germline CDR1 and CDR2: SGHAT and FQNNGV. CDR3 amino acids: CASSFAPGLGGYEQYF. As DNA, the CDR3 is TGTGCCAGCAGCTTCGCACCGGGTCTGGGGGGCTACGAGCAGTACTTC.

As regards this clonotype: A much more abundant neighbour one base away suggests this may be a read error. The chain recombines TRBV23-1 with TRBJ2-2, with TRBD1 matching over 9 bases. TRBV23-1 is designated an ORF whose function remains uncertain. There are 15 residues in the CDR3. CDR3 in amino acids: CASSQSDRGTGELLF. DNA of the CDR3: TGCGCCAGCAGTCAATCGGACAGGGGCACCGGGGAGCTGCTTTTT.

Many counts were recorded for this clonotype. V is TRBV29-1 and J is TRBJ2-3; no reliable D call. This CDR3 comprises 12 residues. V lost 3 bases and J 4 bases, leaving 8 bases between the germline ends. Per germline, CDR1 SQVTM and CDR2 ANQGSEA. CDR3 bases: TGCAGCGTTGATGACCTTTCAGATACGCAGTATTTT. Translation gives CSVDDLSDTQYF.

This clonotype was seen just once. The V and J genes are TRBV6-5 and TRBJ2-7; D call uncertain. Looked up from germline, CDR1 is MNHEY and CDR2 is SVGAGI. V was pared by 5 bases and J by 2 bases, with 13 bases between. The CDR3 is 14 amino acids. Here the CDR3 DNA reads TGTGCCAGCAGTCCCGTAGGCACACCCTACGAGCAGTACGTC. It specifies CASSPVGTPYEQYV.